A selection of T cell receptor beta chains follows, all from one sample in a study of blood T cells in healthy people across ages. MiXCR was run by TCRdb on the 5' RACE reads, yielding one entry per CDR3 protein. Of around 900,000 distinct CDR3 sequences in the sample, roughly half are singletons; the top ten hold 20% to 25%. The sequenced sample was blood. The receptors here all came from a woman aged 55-70 years in good health. Each CDR3 is given with its conserved first and last residue. Fields, in order: CDR3 protein, CDR3 length, J gene, V gene, clone size. The listing skips clone size in some rows; elsewhere it reads once, few, many or a size class.

cdr3_aa: CASHPGQGAAYEQYF; cdr3_length: 15; j_call: TRBJ2-7; v_call: TRBV5-1; clone_size: few
cdr3_aa: CTSSLGQGPYEQYF; cdr3_length: 14; j_call: -; v_call: TRBV28; clone_size: -
cdr3_aa: CASSTTTSGNYEQYF; cdr3_length: 15; j_call: TRBJ2-7; v_call: TRBV3-1; clone_size: few
cdr3_aa: CASSHRTSGSDTQYF; cdr3_length: 15; j_call: TRBJ2-3; v_call: TRBV4-3; clone_size: few
cdr3_aa: CASSLAMDRGGQPQHF; cdr3_length: 16; j_call: TRBJ1-5; v_call: TRBV12-3/TRBV12-4; clone_size: -
cdr3_aa: CASSEASSAYNEQFF; cdr3_length: 15; j_call: TRBJ2-1; v_call: TRBV25-1; clone_size: few
cdr3_aa: CASSQSHGGHGNNEQFF; cdr3_length: 17; j_call: TRBJ2-1; v_call: TRBV4-3; clone_size: few
cdr3_aa: CASSNRLAGGYYNEQFF; cdr3_length: 17; j_call: TRBJ2-1; v_call: TRBV3-1; clone_size: -
cdr3_aa: CSAEDSGYEQYF; cdr3_length: 12; j_call: TRBJ2-7; v_call: TRBV20-1; clone_size: -
cdr3_aa: CAISPGPPTYEQYF; cdr3_length: 14; j_call: TRBJ2-7; v_call: TRBV10-3; clone_size: -
cdr3_aa: CSVEGGGSEQYF; cdr3_length: 12; j_call: TRBJ2-5; v_call: TRBV29-1; clone_size: few
cdr3_aa: CASSLTSGLTDTQYF; cdr3_length: 15; j_call: TRBJ2-3; v_call: TRBV9; clone_size: -
cdr3_aa: CASSLKFGTEAFF; cdr3_length: 13; j_call: TRBJ1-1; v_call: TRBV7-8; clone_size: -